A selection of T cell receptor beta chains follows, all from one sample in a study of T cells after yellow fever vaccination. MiXCR, run by TCRdb on the 5' RACE reads, gives a single entry per CDR3 protein. The sample yields about 260,000 distinct CDR3 sequences, roughly 4.8% seen once. The specimen was CD4+ T cells sorted from PBMCs, collected on the day of the yellow fever booster vaccination. The source is a man in his late teens or twenties who received the YFV17D yellow fever vaccine. Each CDR3 is given with its conserved first and last residue. D genes are given only for firm matches. The size of a clone is reported for some rows only, either as once, few or many, or as a class for expanded clones.

size	V	D	J	DNA	CDR3
few	TRBV5-1	NA	TRBJ1-2	TGCGCCAGCAGCGCCGGCGGGGGGGCTGGCTACACCTTC	CASSAGGGAGYTF
few	TRBV6-6	NA	TRBJ1-6	TGTGCCAGCAGTTACGGCGGCAGGACATCCTATAATTCACCCCTCCACTTT	CASSYGGRTSYNSPLHF
NA	TRBV4-3	NA	TRBJ1-5	TGCGCCAGCAGCCAAGATTGGGTATCCAATCAGCCCCAGCATTTT	CASSQDWVSNQPQHF
NA	TRBV29-1	NA	TRBJ1-2	TGCAGCGTTAGCCTCTCAGTTAACTATGGCTACACCTTC	CSVSLSVNYGYTF
few	TRBV7-9	TRBD1	TRBJ1-5	TGTGCCAGCAGCTTGGTGGACAGGGGCTATAGCAATCAGCCCCAGCATTTT	CASSLVDRGYSNQPQHF
NA	TRBV7-2	NA	TRBJ1-5	TGTGCCAGCAGCTTCTTTGTAGCCCCGGGCCAGCCCCAGCATTTT	CASSFFVAPGQPQHF
few	TRBV28	NA	TRBJ1-2	TGTGCCAGCAGTTTGAGACAGGCCTATGGCTACACCTTC	CASSLRQAYGYTF
NA	TRBV5-1	NA	TRBJ2-2	TGCGCCAGCAGCTTTGAGCAATCCGGGGAGCTGTTTTTT	CASSFEQSGELFF
NA	TRBV9	NA	TRBJ2-1	TGTGCCAGCAGCTCCCCCGGGACACTGATAACGACTGAGCAGTTCTTC	CASSSPGTLITTEQFF
few	TRBV7-2	NA	TRBJ2-7	TGTGCCAGCAGCCATCAGTGGGGAACCTACGAGCAGTACTTC	CASSHQWGTYEQYF
few	TRBV10-1	TRBD1	TRBJ2-1	TGCGCCAGCAGTGAGGGAAGGGGGCGAAATGAGCAGTTCTTC	CASSEGRGRNEQFF
many	TRBV2	NA	TRBJ2-2	TGTGCCAGCTTGAGTTCAGGGCTCACCGGGGAGCTGTTTTTT	CASLSSGLTGELFF
few	TRBV7-3	NA	TRBJ1-2	TGTGCCAGCAGCAAGACAGGCTATGGCTACACCTTC	CASSKTGYGYTF
NA	TRBV7-2	NA	TRBJ1-6	TGTGCCAGCAGCACCGAGACACGGAATAATTCACCCCTCCACTTT	CASSTETRNNSPLHF
few	TRBV7-9	NA	TRBJ1-1	TGTGCCAGCAGCTTAGCGGGGACACCGAACACTGAAGCTTTCTTT	CASSLAGTPNTEAFF
few	TRBV7-6	NA	TRBJ2-2	TGTGCCAGCAAAGGGGGGCTTGTCGACGGGGAGCTGTTTTTT	CASKGGLVDGELFF
NA	TRBV6-5	NA	TRBJ1-3	TGTGCCAGCAGTTACCCCAGTGGGCTCTCTGGAAACACCATATATTTT	CASSYPSGLSGNTIYF
many	TRBV19	NA	TRBJ1-1	TGTGCCAGTAGTAGATCCCTTTGGTTTCGGGACACGGTCACCTCATTTAACACTGAAGCTTTCTTT	CASSRSLWFRDTVTSFNTEAFF
many	TRBV7-2	NA	TRBJ2-3	TGTGCCAGCAGCGCCCCCACAGATACGCAGTATTTT	CASSAPTDTQYF
NA	TRBV2	NA	TRBJ1-2	TGTGCCAGCAGTACAGACGGAGGGAGCTATGGCTACACCTTC	CASSTDGGSYGYTF
few	TRBV10-3	TRBD2	TRBJ2-7	TGTGCCATCAGTAGCGGGGGGGGCAACGAGCAGTACTTC	CAISSGGGNEQYF
NA	TRBV7-8	NA	TRBJ2-5	TGTGCCAGCAGCTCAGCGACCGGGCGGGAGACCCAGTACTTC	CASSSATGRETQYF